Below, 26 T cell receptor beta chains from the same sample are listed, as sequenced in a study of blood T cell repertoires in COVID-19. Using immunoSEQ multiplex PCR, the repertoire was profiled, and TCRdb retains in-frame clones only, with some absent. The profile shows about 120,000 clones, roughly 80% of them singletons. The sequencing sample was made of peripheral blood. The receptors shown here come from a man aged 65-85 years with acute or convalescent COVID-19.

This chain connects TRBV6-5 to TRBJ2-1, with 7 bases identical to TRBD1. CDR1 is MNHEY, CDR2 SVGAGI, per germline. V was pared by 5 bases and J by 3 bases, with 7 bases of the junction left unmatched. This CDR3 is 15 amino acids long. The CDR3 coding sequence is TGTGCCAGCAGTCCCCAGAGGGACAGCTACAATGAGCAGTTCTTC. Translated: CASSPQRDSYNEQFF.

The CDR3: CASSLNPQGVPGQGYTF. The CDR3 nucleotides are TGTGCCAGCAGCTTAAACCCACAGGGGGTCCCAGGACAGGGCTACACCTTC. The V gene is TRBV7-3, the J gene TRBJ1-2; TRBD1 matches 8 bases. The CDR3 spans 17 residues. Trimming removed 1 base from V and 8 bases from J; junction bases left unmatched: 15. CDR1 and CDR2 (germline): SGHTA, FQGTGA.

The chain combines TRBV25-1 with TRBJ1-1; D may be TRBD1 (6 bases). Germline V gene data show CDR1 as MGHDK and CDR2 as SYGVNS. Trimming cost V 8 bases and J 0 bases, with 16 bases left between them. The CDR3 loop spans 15 amino acids. The CDR3 coding sequence is TGTGCCAGCGGTCGAGGGGGGGGCGTGAACACTGAAGCTTTCTTT. Its protein is CASGRGGGVNTEAFF.

This clone was counted between two and nine times. The chain combines TRBV24-1 with TRBJ2-3, with TRBD2 matching 8 bases. The CDR3 extends over 16 amino acids. Germline values: CDR1 KGHDR, CDR2 SFDVKD. The V and J ends lost 1 base and 5 bases, in that order; junction bases with no gene match: 7. The CDR3 is CATSDLVFGGGDTQYF. DNA of the CDR3: TGTGCCACCAGTGATTTAGTTTTCGGGGGGGGAGATACGCAGTATTTT.

The chain carries TRBV30 and TRBJ2-7, with 7 bases lining up with TRBD1. The V gene end was trimmed by 5 bases and the J gene end by 2 bases; junction bases not matched to a gene: 3. Germline values: CDR1 GTSNPN, CDR2 SVGIG (reference sequence). This CDR3 is built from 12 residues. The CDR3 is CAWGDSPYEQYF. The CDR3 DNA reads TGTGCCTGGGGGGACAGTCCCTACGAGCAGTACTTC. The whole variable domain, filled in from reference TRBV30 and TRBJ2-7, reads SQTIHQWPATLVQPVGSPLSLECTVEGTSNPNLYWYRQAAGRGLQLLFYSVGIGQISSEVPQNLSASRPQDRQFILSSKKLLLSDSGFYLCAWGDSPYEQYFGPGTRLTVT.

In its sample, this clone was seen a few times. V and J are TRBV7-9 and TRBJ1-2; 7 nucleotides agree with TRBD1. CDR3 length: 15 residues. The ends lost 2 bases at V and 3 bases at J; junction bases unmatched: 6. Per the germline V gene, CDR1 is SEHNR and CDR2 is FQNEAQ (reference sequence). CDR3 bases: TGTGCCAGCAGCTTAAAGACAGGGTTGGACTATGGCTACACCTTC. Translation: CASSLKTGLDYGYTF.

The chain links TRBV24-1 to TRBJ2-1, with 7 positions matching TRBD2. From germline, CDR1 is KGHDR and CDR2 SFDVKD. The CDR3 contains 14 residues. V lost 10 bases, J lost 3 bases, and 8 bases stayed unmatched. The CDR3 sequence: CATRSGGGYNEQFF. The CDR3, as DNA: TGTGCCACGCGGTCGGGGGGAGGCTACAATGAGCAGTTCTTC.

V is TRBV13 and J is TRBJ2-3, with a weak D call TRBD2 (6 bases). Germline V lookup: CDR1 PRHDT, CDR2 FYEKMQ (reference sequence). CDR3 size: 15 residues. Trimming removed 5 bases at V and 0 bases at J, with 12 bases between. For the CDR3, the DNA is TGTGCCAGCAGCGGGGAGGAAGCTAGCACAGATACGCAGTATTTT. It encodes CASSGEEASTDTQYF.

The chain couples TRBV18 to TRBJ2-1; 11 bases are a match to TRBD2. The CDR3 totals 15 residues. V shed 4 bases, J shed 2 bases, and the junction held 1 base outside the gene matches. Germline CDR1 is KGHSH and CDR2 is LQKENI. The DNA for the CDR3 is TGTGCCAGCTCACAGGGACTAGCGGCCTACAATGAGCAGTTCTTC. Encoded protein: CASSQGLAAYNEQFF.

The chain is built from TRBV5-6 and TRBJ1-2; D not resolved. This CDR3 has 15 residues. Trimming removed 0 bases at V and 3 bases at J, with 12 bases between. Per germline, CDR1 SGHDT and CDR2 YYEEEE. For the CDR3, the DNA is TGTGCCAGCAGCTTGGCGATGAGGAGGGACTATGGCTACACCTTC. Translation: CASSLAMRRDYGYTF.

The chain couples TRBV13 to TRBJ2-6; 9 positions agree with TRBD2. CDR3 length: 19 residues. Germline assignment: CDR1 PRHDT and CDR2 FYEKMQ (reference sequence). The junction had 7 bases not matched to a gene; V was cut back by 1 base and J by 0 bases. As DNA, the CDR3 is TGTGCCAGCAGCTTAGTAGGGCTAGCGGGGAGCTCTGGGGCCAACGTCCTGACTTTC. Translating it yields CASSLVGLAGSSGANVLTF.

J is TRBJ2-7 and V is TRBV28; 7 bases line up with TRBD1. From germline, CDR1 is MDHEN and CDR2 SYDVKM. J was trimmed by 5 bases and V by 8 bases; bases with no gene match: 12. The CDR3 sequence is 14 residues long. CDR3 sequence: CASWNRGGPDEQYF. The CDR3 nucleotides are TGTGCCAGCTGGAACAGGGGTGGTCCGGACGAGCAGTACTTC.

J is TRBJ1-3 and V is TRBV11-2; D is unresolved. The CDR3 length is 12 residues. Trimming removed 2 bases at V and 4 bases at J, with 3 bases between. CDR1 and CDR2 (germline): SGHAT, FQNNGV. The CDR3 loop is CASSLLGNTIYF. The CDR3 DNA follows: TGTGCCAGCAGCTTACTAGGAAACACCATATATTTT.

This sequence joins TRBV4-3 and TRBJ1-1; the match to TRBD1 covers 8 bases. V was pared by 1 base and J by 1 base, with 2 bases of the junction left unmatched. The CDR3 covers 15 residues. The V gene's germline CDR1 is LGHNA and CDR2 YSLEER. CDR3 loop: CASSQGTGTNTEAFF. The DNA for the CDR3 is TGCGCCAGCAGCCAAGGGACAGGGACGAACACTGAAGCTTTCTTT.

This clone was counted between two and nine times. The chain uses TRBV4-2 and TRBJ1-1; 7 positions match TRBD1. The CDR3 has 14 residues. Germline CDR1 LGHNA, CDR2 YNFKEQ. The junction had 12 bases not matched to a gene; V was cut back by 0 bases and J by 14 bases. CDR3 coding DNA: TGTGCCAGCAGCCAAGACGGGAGACAGGGAGACGGATTCTTT. Its protein is CASSQDGRQGDGFF.

The chain links TRBV2 to TRBJ2-5; TRBD2 matches at 8 bases. Germline trimming cut 8 bases from V and 2 bases from J; bases unmatched to any gene: 4. CDR1 and CDR2 (germline): SNHLY, FYNNEI. CDR3 length: 13 amino acids. CDR3 amino acids: CASSIAGQETQYF. CDR3 nucleotides: TGTGCCAGCTCCATAGCGGGACAAGAGACCCAGTACTTC.

The chain combines TRBV5-6 with TRBJ2-6; D might be TRBD1 (7 bases). V lost 4 bases and J lost 4, with 12 bases in between. CDR1 is SGHDT, CDR2 YYEEEE, per germline. The CDR3 covers 15 residues. The CDR3 DNA reads TGTGCCAGCAGCCTCAGGGGGGCCGGGGCCAACGTCCTGACTTTC. It translates to CASSLRGAGANVLTF.

The genes are TRBV28 and TRBJ2-1, with TRBD2 matching over 14 bases. J gave up 8 bases and V 5 bases, and 8 bases lay outside the gene matches. There are 16 residues in the CDR3. Germline V CDR1 and CDR2: MDHEN, SYDVKM. The CDR3 nucleotides read TGTGCCAGCAGTGGCACGGGACTAGCGGGAGAGGATGAGCAGTTCTTC. Translating it yields CASSGTGLAGEDEQFF.

This chain uses TRBV21-1 with TRBJ1-1; the table's D call of TRBD1 was not tested on the DNA. TRBV21-1 is a listed pseudogene. The CDR3 has 15 residues. CDR3 sequence reads: CASRPFDRANTEAFF. The DNA of the CDR3 is TGTGCCAGCAGACCTTTCGACAGGGCGAACACTGAAGCTTTCTTT.

The chain combines TRBV7-3 with TRBJ2-2; 8 positions match TRBD2. The CDR3 contains 16 residues. V shed 6 bases and J 4 bases; nucleotides not matched to a gene: 10. Germline V lookup: CDR1 SGHTA, CDR2 FQGTGA. The CDR3 sequence: CASSRRRGASTGELFF. The CDR3 coding sequence is TGTGCCAGCAGTCGACGGCGGGGGGCGTCCACCGGGGAGCTGTTTTTT.

This clone occurred a few times. The chain has TRBV24-1 and TRBJ2-7; D possibly corresponds to TRBD1 (6 bases). Trimming stripped 3 bases from V and 5 bases from J, with 16 bases between. The germline CDR1 and CDR2 sequences are KGHDR and SFDVKD. The CDR3 has 15 amino acids. The CDR3 DNA reads as TGTGCCACCAGTGATCGATGGGACAACAGGGACGAGCAGTACTTC. This encodes CATSDRWDNRDEQYF.

The V gene is TRBV6-5, the J gene TRBJ2-3; D unresolved. This CDR3 is 13 amino acids long. Deletions cut 8 bases from V and 1 base from J, with 10 bases between. Germline loops: CDR1 MNHEY, CDR2 SVGAGI. For the CDR3, the DNA is TGTGCCAGCTTAACTCCGGGCACAGATACGCAGTATTTT. Translation gives CASLTPGTDTQYF.

V is TRBV29-1 and J is TRBJ1-5, with D unresolved. Per the germline V gene, CDR1 is SQVTM and CDR2 is ANQGSEA. Trimming removed 4 bases from V and 2 bases from J, with 9 bases in between. The CDR3 loop spans 13 amino acids. The CDR3 reads CSVVFSGNQPQHF. CDR3 bases: TGCAGCGTTGTATTTTCGGGCAATCAGCCCCAGCATTTT.

The chain carries TRBV4-1 and TRBJ2-1; 9 bases are a match to TRBD2. Per germline, CDR1 MGHRA and CDR2 YSYEKL. V shed 1 base and J 4 bases; nucleotides not matched to a gene: 5. This CDR3 contains 16 residues. The CDR3 nucleotides read TGCGCCAGCAGCCAAGTGCGACTAGCGGTTTACAATGAGCAGTTCTTC. Its translation is CASSQVRLAVYNEQFF.

The chain links TRBV19 to TRBJ2-6, with D maybe TRBD2 (5 bases). V lost 6 bases, J lost 4 bases, and 13 bases lay in between. The CDR3 length is 15 residues. CDR1 is LNHDA, CDR2 SQIVND, per germline (reference sequence). In DNA form, the CDR3 reads TGTGCCAGTAGGGACTTCTCGAAGGGGGCCAACGTCCTGACTTTC. Translation gives CASRDFSKGANVLTF.

The CDR3 region is CASSSGFESYTF. CDR3 sequence (DNA): TGTGCCAGCAGCTCCGGGTTCGAGAGCTACACCTTC. This chain links TRBV12-3 or TRBV12-4 with TRBJ1-2; D uncertain. V was clipped by 6 bases and J by 9 bases, with 14 bases between them. The CDR3 runs 12 residues.